The rows below give T cell receptor beta chains drawn from one sample of a study of T cell repertoires in cytomegalovirus infection. Via MiXCR, TCRdb re-called the reads, giving one row per CDR3 protein. The data hold fewer than 250,000 distinct CDR3 sequences, with approximately 13% observed a single time. The specimen was PBMCs. The receptor source for this set is a human donor in good health (CMV status not recorded). Some clones in this sample may be carry-over from other donors' samples. Each CDR3 is given with its conserved first and last residue. The D gene is left open where the match is weak. Only part of the rows carry a size: once, few, many, or a class if the clone is expanded.

clone_size,j_call,v_call,d_call,cdr3_aa,cdr3_nt
many,TRBJ2-7,TRBV28,TRBD1,CASSFQGGQGFEQYF,TGTGCCAGCAGTTTCCAAGGGGGACAGGGCTTCGAGCAGTACTTC
many,TRBJ1-2,TRBV12-3/TRBV12-4,.,CASSPSVRYGYTF,TGTGCCAGCAGCCCCTCGGTACGCTATGGCTACACCTTC
many,TRBJ2-5,TRBV12-3/TRBV12-4,.,CASSQDRQETQYF,TGTGCCAGCAGCCAGGACAGACAAGAGACCCAGTACTTC
many,TRBJ2-4,TRBV4-3,.,CASSQDLGDSLAKNIQYF,TGCGCCAGCAGCCAAGATCTTGGGGATTCCTTAGCCAAAAACATTCAGTACTTC
.,TRBJ2-7,TRBV20-1,TRBD1,CSLTGQAFDEQYF,TGCAGTCTGACGGGACAGGCCTTCGACGAGCAGTACTTC
few,TRBJ2-3,TRBV9,TRBD2,CASSVRTSGSRTDTQYF,TGTGCCAGCAGCGTTAGGACTAGCGGGAGTAGGACAGATACGCAGTATTTT
.,TRBJ1-2,TRBV20-1,TRBD1,CSASPRGGASGYTF,TGCAGTGCTAGCCCCCGAGGGGGCGCGTCTGGCTACACCTTC
many,TRBJ2-1,TRBV7-8,TRBD2,CASSLKREGLSDEQFF,TGTGCCAGCAGCTTAAAGCGGGAGGGCTTGAGCGATGAGCAGTTCTTC
few,TRBJ1-5,TRBV28,.,CASSLRGGGNQPQHF,TGTGCCAGCAGTTTAAGGGGAGGGGGCAATCAGCCCCAGCATTTT
.,TRBJ2-2,TRBV11-3,.,CASSLRGLFQGPHANTGELFF,TGTGCCAGCAGCTTAAGGGGTTTGTTTCAGGGACCGCACGCGAACACCGGGGAGCTGTTTTTT
few,TRBJ2-1,TRBV5-4,TRBD1,CASSGQGAISYNEQFF,TGTGCCAGCTCTGGCCAGGGGGCTATCAGCTACAATGAGCAGTTCTTC
many,TRBJ2-4,TRBV12-3/TRBV12-4,.,CASSWGRLNEIQYF,TGTGCCAGCAGTTGGGGACGGTTAAATGAAATTCAGTACTTC
few,TRBJ1-2,TRBV27,.,CASTTLGQPNYGYTF,TGTGCCAGCACCACCTTAGGCCAGCCGAACTATGGCTACACCTTC
many,TRBJ1-3,TRBV28,.,CASLGQLGNTIYF,TGTGCCAGCCTAGGACAGCTTGGAAACACCATATATTTT
many,TRBJ1-1,TRBV12-3/TRBV12-4,.,CASSPVVNTEAFF,TGTGCCAGCAGTCCCGTGGTTAACACTGAAGCTTTCTTT